This paragraph reports one T cell receptor beta chain. The target of this receptor is not known. Base qualities are missing; no much larger clone stands one base away. The data belong to a study of cytotoxic CD8 clonotypes in ibrutinib-treated CLL (dated by TCRdb to about 2021). For context, the study as a whole: The cohort included some 14 treatment-naive and about a dozen relapsed/refractory patients; some 18 were IGHV unmutated. Longitudinal samples were available for about 30% of the roughly 90 trial participants. Response samples were obtained after a median of approximately twelve months of treatment, with a range of roughly 6 to 40 months. An average of roughly 250,000 productive templates and some 99,000 productive rearrangements was obtained per sample. Cryopreserved peripheral blood mononuclear cells were collected at three points: before therapy, at response, and at either sustained remission or disease progression. Partial responses were observed in 24 patients and complete responses in 2; after a median follow-up of around 64 months, remission was maintained in some 14 patients and progression was observed in roughly twelve.

A MiSeq instrument was used for deep resolution sequencing, which targeted depths ranging from 1 in 1 million up to 1 in 200,000 T cells, with coverage averaging 10x for each clonotype. The immunoSEQ hsTCRB Kit was used to generate TCR beta libraries. The published analysis was carried out like this. The data were analyzed with ImmunoSEQ Analyzer and ImmunoSEQ Data Assistant, and V, D and J gene assignments followed IMGT definitions. Clonality, which ranges from 0 to 1, was calculated as one minus the normalized Shannon entropy of productive rearrangement frequencies. Only overrepresented clonotypes making up at least 0.05% of the repertoire of each patient were included in the public clonotype analysis. Fewer than 15 age-matched healthy donor repertoires from immuneACCESS served as clonality controls. The immuneACCESS repertoire file appears here via TCRdb, limited to in-frame rearrangements. These files lack a portion of the clones; in checked studies, under half of the deficit traces to unresolved V genes, and the cause of the others is not known. Clone size and V and J calls were adopted from that table, with D and trimming inferred from the DNA. Recorded for this sample are 17,000 or so clones; 70% to 90% of them occurred a single time. Jointly, the top ten make up approximately 15% of the sample.

For TCR beta library preparation, 1.5 to 2 micrograms of genomic DNA was extracted from cryopreserved PBMCs. Longitudinal blood samples from CLL patients receiving ibrutinib monotherapy were subjected to high-throughput TCR beta sequencing. The patients took part in an open-label, single-center phase 2 trial of ibrutinib monotherapy. General conclusions and limits of the study: Public clonotypes were rare and either shrank or stayed stable during treatment, and the rise in clonality at ibrutinib response reflected expansion of private clonotypes. Sustained-remission and progressing patients did not have matched sampling times, and lymph node repertoires were not examined. An increase in clonality was observed at ibrutinib response, with clonality remaining stable during sustained remission and falling back toward baseline at progression. At baseline, clonality was higher than in age-matched healthy donors and showed a strong correlation with circulating CD8+ T-cell counts.

V lost 3 bases and J lost 0 bases; the stretch between them is 9 bases long. From a lookup of the germline V gene, CDR1 and CDR2 are KGHSH and LQKENI. The CDR3 numbers 14 residues from cysteine through phenylalanine. The kept DNA is CDR3 alone, 42 bases in frame from the first base. The receptor's source is a human donor with chronic lymphocytic leukemia. The input for sequencing was PBMCs, taken before ibrutinib treatment. The chain uses TRBV18 and TRBJ2-7; the D call is tentative, TRBD1 or TRBD2, as each matches 5 bases. The nucleotide sequence reads TGTGCCAGCTCACCCGGGACGAACTCCTACGAGCAGTACTTC. This yields the protein CASSPGTNSYEQYF.